These T cell receptor beta chains were read from a single sample in a study of CD8+ T cells in alopecia areata. Here immunoSEQ multiplex PCR was the method, and the copy in TCRdb shows in-frame clones only, minus some. This repertoire shows about 76,000 clones, over 25% found once; its top ten account for about 15%. The input for sequencing was CD8+ T cells sorted from blood, taken at week 4, from a patient treated with tofacitinib. The receptors come from a human donor with alopecia areata. The CDR3 runs from the conserved cysteine through the conserved F or W. The order of the fields is D gene, V gene, J gene, clone size, CDR3 DNA, CDR3 protein. D genes are given only for firm matches. Clone size is stated in some rows and not others, as once, few, many or a class when expanded.

-	TRBV28	TRBJ2-1	-	TGTGCCAGCAGTTTCGGTCGGAGCGAGCAGTTCTTC	CASSFGRSEQFF
-	TRBV27	TRBJ1-5	few	TGTGCCAGCAGTTTTATCTGGTCCGGGGAAAGCAATCAGCCCCAGCATTTT	CASSFIWSGESNQPQHF
-	TRBV25-1	TRBJ2-2	few	TGTGCCAGCAGTGAAGGAGTCGGGGAGCTGTTTTTT	CASSEGVGELFF
-	TRBV5-1	TRBJ2-7	-	TGCGCCAGCAGCTTGTATGGGCTAGCGGACAGCTCCTACGAGCAGTACTTC	CASSLYGLADSSYEQYF
-	TRBV27	TRBJ2-6	few	TGTGCCAGCAGCCCATTGGGCTACTCTGGGGCCAACGTCCTGACTTTC	CASSPLGYSGANVLTF
TRBD1	TRBV19	TRBJ1-2	-	TGTGCCAGTAGTATCGGACAGGGGGATGGCTACACCTTC	CASSIGQGDGYTF
TRBD2	TRBV9	TRBJ2-7	-	TGTGCCAGCAGCGCCCGGGAGGGGACATCGGACGAGCAGTACTTC	CASSAREGTSDEQYF
TRBD1	TRBV29-1	TRBJ2-1	-	TGCAGCGTTGAAGGACAGGGACCACTTGTTGAGCAGTTCTTC	CSVEGQGPLVEQFF
-	TRBV6-5	TRBJ2-1	many	TGTGCCAGCTGGTTTAGCTCCTACAATGAGCAGTTCTTC	CASWFSSYNEQFF
-	TRBV7-2	TRBJ2-4	-	TGTGCCAGCAGTTCGTGGGGCGACCTAGCCAAAAACATTCAGTACTTC	CASSSWGDLAKNIQYF
-	TRBV27	TRBJ2-7	few	TGTGCCAGCAGTTTTGTCGGGGCGGTGGACGAGCAGTACTTC	CASSFVGAVDEQYF
-	TRBV2	TRBJ2-7	few	TGTGCCAGCAGTGAAGCGGGAGCGGAATACGAGCAGTACTTC	CASSEAGAEYEQYF
TRBD1	TRBV29-1	TRBJ2-7	-	TGCAGCGTTGAAGATCCCGAGGGGGCGAACTACGAGCAGTACTTC	CSVEDPEGANYEQYF
-	TRBV30	TRBJ2-2	-	TGTGCCTGGACGGGAGCCGGGGAGCTGTTTTTT	CAWTGAGELFF
-	TRBV27	TRBJ2-7	-	TGTGCCAGCAGTCCAATACTCCCCTACGAGCAGTACTTC	CASSPILPYEQYF
-	TRBV19	TRBJ2-5	few	TGTGCCAGTAGTATCACCGGGACGTGGGAGACCCAGTACTTC	CASSITGTWETQYF
TRBD1	TRBV2	TRBJ2-5	few	TGTGCCAGCAGGGACAGGGGTGGAGAGACCCAGTACTTC	CASRDRGGETQYF
-	TRBV29-1	TRBJ1-1	-	TGCAGCGTTGACAGGGAGTTGAACACTGAAGCTTTCTTT	CSVDRELNTEAFF
-	TRBV23-1	TRBJ1-1	-	TGCGCCAGCCCTGAGGGAGGCATGAACACTGAAGCTTTCTTT	CASPEGGMNTEAFF
TRBD2	TRBV7-9	TRBJ2-1	-	TGTGCCAGCAGCTCGACTAGCGGGGGTAACAATGAGCAGTTCTTC	CASSSTSGGNNEQFF
TRBD2	TRBV27	TRBJ2-7	-	TGTGCCAGCAGTCCGGAGACTAGCGGTTCCTACGAGCAGTACTTC	CASSPETSGSYEQYF
-	TRBV27	TRBJ1-1	-	TGTGCCAGCAGTTTTGGCATGGACGGTGAAGCTTTCTTT	CASSFGMDGEAFF
-	TRBV14	TRBJ2-2	few	TGTGCCAGCAGCCAAGAACGCGTCACCGGGGAGCTGTTTTTT	CASSQERVTGELFF
TRBD2	TRBV30	TRBJ2-7	few	TGTGCTACTGTCGGGGGGGGTGTGGACCCAACTTACTCCTACGAGCAGTACTTC	CATVGGGVDPTYSYEQYF
TRBD1	TRBV27	TRBJ1-1	-	TGTGCCAGCTCCCCTAGGGCAGGGGGCAACACTGAAGCTTTCTTT	CASSPRAGGNTEAFF
-	TRBV5-1	TRBJ2-7	-	TGCGCCAGCAGCTTGGGGGACCCCCCAGTAGGAGCCGAGCAGTACTTC	CASSLGDPPVGAEQYF
TRBD1	TRBV29-1	TRBJ2-3	once	TGCAGCGTTGAGGCCGAAAGCAGGGGGCGGGATACGCAGTATTTT	CSVEAESRGRDTQYF
-	TRBV7-3	TRBJ1-1	medium-sized	TGTGCCAGCAGCTTAAAGGTGGAGGGAACTGAAGCTTTCTTT	CASSLKVEGTEAFF
-	TRBV7-9	TRBJ1-2	-	TGTGCCAGCAGCGCCGGAGGTGACTATGGCTACACCTTC	CASSAGGDYGYTF
-	TRBV9	TRBJ1-4	few	TGTGCCAGCAGTGGGGACGGTACAACTAATGAAAAACTGTTTTTT	CASSGDGTTNEKLFF
-	TRBV6-6	TRBJ1-5	few	TGTGCCAGCAGTTACGGGAGGAATCAGCCCCAGCATTTT	CASSYGRNQPQHF
-	TRBV6-5	TRBJ2-5	-	TGTGCCAGCAGTTACTCGGAACTGGGTGGGGAGACCCAGTACTTC	CASSYSELGGETQYF
TRBD2	TRBV4-1	TRBJ2-7	-	TGCGCCAGCAGCCAGGGGGGGGTGGCGGGAGTCTACGAGCAGTACTTC	CASSQGGVAGVYEQYF
TRBD1	TRBV30	TRBJ2-1	-	TGTGCCTGGAGTCTCGGGACAGGAGTCTACAATGAGCAGTTCTTC	CAWSLGTGVYNEQFF